This T cell receptor (beta chain) stems from a study of T-cell memory formation after mild COVID-19. Study-level background: Largely donor-specific sequence clusters came from a couple of donors.

V dropped 4 bases and J dropped 8 bases, with 11 bases sitting between them. The CDR3 consists of 11 residues. In germline, CDR1 is GTSNPN, CDR2 SVGIG (reference sequence). General study results and limits: Later expanders leaned CD4+, whereas day 15 to 85 contracting clones were balanced CD4/CD8.

A few counts support this clonotype. Its antigen is as yet unknown. Barcoded TCR alpha and TCR beta cDNA libraries with UMIs came from 5'RACE using constant-segment primers. TCRdb recomputed calls from the 5' RACE reads with MiXCR, one row per CDR3 protein. The data hold approximately 570,000 distinct CDR3 sequences, with about a sixth observed a single time. Sequences were obtained from PBMCs or a T cell subset sorted from them (not recorded which). V usage is TRBV30 and J usage is TRBJ1-1; D remains ambiguous. The receptor was isolated from an adult woman who had mild COVID-19 (a few samples of this study predate the infection). Cell type and time point are not known. CDR3: CAWTWGAEAFF. In DNA form, the CDR3 reads TGTGCCTGGACATGGGGAGCAGAAGCTTTCTTT. Complete variable domain (other parts from reference TRBV30 and TRBJ1-1): SQTIHQWPATLVQPVGSPLSLECTVEGTSNPNLYWYRQAAGRGLQLLFYSVGIGQISSEVPQNLSASRPQDRQFILSSKKLLLSDSGFYLCAWTWGAEAFFGQGTRLTVV.